This TCR beta chain was recorded in a study of CD8+ T cells in alopecia areata (dated by TCRdb to 2016 to 2019). For context, the study as a whole: The treated patients, all with moderate-to-severe alopecia areata, were enrolled in an open-label pilot trial of oral tofacitinib given at 5 to 10 mg twice daily. immunoSEQ multiplex PCR using 35 Vbeta forward primers and 13 Jbeta reverse primers was used to amplify TCRbeta CDR3 regions. To study T cell clonal expansion in alopecia areata, the researchers applied high-throughput TCRbeta sequencing to both the C3H/HeJ mouse model and human patients. Biopsies were taken from tofacitinib-treated patients at baseline and at 4 and 24 weeks of treatment, and a later scalp biopsy was taken in several of the tofacitinib-treated patients. Patients stayed on tofacitinib for 6 to 18 months and then had 6 months of follow-up off drug so that delayed response and recurrence could be assessed. In humans, TCRbeta sequencing was performed on scalp tissue and on sorted CD4+ and CD8+ peripheral blood T cells from healthy controls and from patients with patchy or totalis/universalis alopecia areata. RNA came from the PAXgene miRNA kit for fixed scalp, the miRNeasy kit for PBMCs, and the RNeasy kit for mouse skin. Clonality in the scalp was compared among normal scalp (n=4), patchy alopecia areata scalp (n=8), and alopecia totalis/universalis scalp (n=8). Points the paper makes about the study in general: Shared TCR sequences between patients were less evident than in mice, which may be partly attributable to HLA diversity in the patient population. Scalp TCR repertoire analysis is complicated because resident alphabeta T cells in normal human skin are also sequenced, whereas mouse skin is dominated by gammadelta T cells. Compared with normal scalp, lesional scalp had higher clonality and more expanded CD8+ clones, particularly in alopecia totalis/universalis, a pattern that suggests antigenic drive.

Libraries came from the immunoSEQ multiplex PCR assay. RNA was extracted from all samples and reverse transcribed into cDNA as template for TCR sequencing. First-strand cDNA was synthesized using SuperScript III with a 2:1 mix of oligo-dT and random hexamers. A synthetic immune receptor repertoire was used to assess amplification bias, and residual bias was removed computationally. Per the source publication's procedure: Raw reads were preprocessed to remove errors, and CDR3 was defined according to IMGT conventions as the region from the conserved cysteine to phenylalanine. Clonality was calculated as 1 minus Shannon entropy normalized by log2 of the number of productive unique TCRs. Scalp TCRbeta sequences were cross-referenced with sorted blood CD4 and CD8 repertoires so that the CD4 or CD8 identity of scalp clones could be inferred. TCRdb holds this immuneACCESS table with in-frame rearrangements only. Some clones are missing; in checked studies, unresolved V genes explain under half, and the rest has no known cause. That table gives V, J and clone size, and the DNA gave D and trimming. Across this sample there are about 69,000 clones, with approximately 64% seen only once. The ten largest clones take up approximately 15% of the sample.

The time point label on this specimen signifies: baseline before oral tofacitinib. From alopecia areata patients, peripheral blood was collected along with lesional scalp punch biopsies. PBMCs were isolated by density centrifugation and stained for CD3, CD4 and CD8, after which CD4+ and CD8+ T cells were sorted on a FACSAria. Regarding this clone: Its antigen remains unidentified. No base quality values were provided; no much bigger clone lies one nucleotide off.

The germline V gene provides CDR1 KGHSH and CDR2 LQKENI. Including cysteine and phenylalanine, the CDR3 has 15 amino acids. Of the read, only the CDR3 DNA is kept; its 45 bases are in frame from base 1. Ends trimmed: V by 3 bases, J by 3 bases; bases unmatched to a gene: 8. The chain joins TRBV18 to TRBJ2-7; TRBD1 lines up with 7 middle nucleotides. Sequencing was performed on CD8+ T cells sorted from blood, taken at week 0. The origin of this receptor is a human donor with alopecia areata. The DNA sequence is TGTGCCAGCTCACCTTCCGGGACAGCGATCTACGAGCAGTACTTC. Translation gives CASSPSGTAIYEQYF.